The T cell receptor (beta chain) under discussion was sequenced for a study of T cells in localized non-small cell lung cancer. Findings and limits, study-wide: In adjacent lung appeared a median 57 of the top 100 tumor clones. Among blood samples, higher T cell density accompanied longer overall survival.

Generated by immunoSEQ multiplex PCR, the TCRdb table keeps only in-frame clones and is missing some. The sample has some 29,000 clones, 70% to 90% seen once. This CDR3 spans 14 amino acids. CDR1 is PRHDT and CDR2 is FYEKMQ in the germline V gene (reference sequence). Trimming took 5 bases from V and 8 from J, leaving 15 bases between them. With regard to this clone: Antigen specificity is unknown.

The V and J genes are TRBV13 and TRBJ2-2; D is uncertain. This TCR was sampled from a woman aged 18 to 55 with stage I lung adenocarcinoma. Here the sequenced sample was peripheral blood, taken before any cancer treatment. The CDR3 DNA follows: TGTGCCAGCAGCATCGTTACTCTTAAGGGGGAGCTGTTTTTT. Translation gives CASSIVTLKGELFF.